This TCR beta chain was captured by sequencing in a study of shared clonotypes between healthy human individuals. Study-wide findings and caveats: On the whole, naive subsets had larger estimated richness than memory subsets had. Few donors restricted represented genetic and exposure-history diversity.

Of note for this clone: Its antigen is as yet unknown. Different DNA sequences within this sample yield the same CDR3.

Replicate PCRs for sorted subsets used 200 ng DNA; this equaled tens of thousands of T cell genomes. Assay: immunoSEQ multiplex PCR; the TCRdb copy retains only in-frame clones and omits some. Of 2 million or so clones in the sample, 90% to 95% are singletons; the top ten hold roughly 0.13%. The V gene's germline CDR1 is LNHNV and CDR2 YYDKDF (reference sequence). Trimming at V came to 0 bases and at J to 2 bases, leaving 3 bases not matched to a gene. The CDR3 covers 15 residues. The sequenced sample was naive CD4+ T cells sorted from blood. Sample subset: CD45RA+ positively selected. This clonotype was obtained from a man younger than 35 in good health. V is TRBV15 and J is TRBJ2-7, with 8 bases that match TRBD1. The CDR3 region is CATSRDRQGTYEQYF. Here the CDR3 DNA reads TGTGCCACCAGCAGAGATCGACAGGGGACCTACGAGCAGTACTTC.